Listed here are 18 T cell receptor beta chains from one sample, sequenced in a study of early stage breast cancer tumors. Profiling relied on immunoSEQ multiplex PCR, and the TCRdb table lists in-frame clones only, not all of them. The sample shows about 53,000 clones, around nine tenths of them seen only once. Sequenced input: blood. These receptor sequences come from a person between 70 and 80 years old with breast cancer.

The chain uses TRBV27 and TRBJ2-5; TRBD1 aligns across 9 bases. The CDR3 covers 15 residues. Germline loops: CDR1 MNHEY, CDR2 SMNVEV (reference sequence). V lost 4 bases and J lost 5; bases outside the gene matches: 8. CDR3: CASSWGGQGGETQYF. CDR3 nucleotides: TGTGCCAGCAGTTGGGGGGGACAGGGAGGGGAGACCCAGTACTTC.

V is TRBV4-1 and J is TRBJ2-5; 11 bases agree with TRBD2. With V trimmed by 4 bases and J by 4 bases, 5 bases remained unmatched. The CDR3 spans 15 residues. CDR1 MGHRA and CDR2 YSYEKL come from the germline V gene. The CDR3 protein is CASSPVGTSGETQYF. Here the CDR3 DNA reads TGCGCCAGCAGCCCTGTCGGGACTAGCGGAGAGACCCAGTACTTC.

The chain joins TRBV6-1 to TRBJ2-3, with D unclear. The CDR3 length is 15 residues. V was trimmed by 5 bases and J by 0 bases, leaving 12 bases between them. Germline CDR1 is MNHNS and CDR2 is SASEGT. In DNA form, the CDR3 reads TGTGCCAGCAGTCTCGAGCCGACTAGCACAGATACGCAGTATTTT. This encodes CASSLEPTSTDTQYF.

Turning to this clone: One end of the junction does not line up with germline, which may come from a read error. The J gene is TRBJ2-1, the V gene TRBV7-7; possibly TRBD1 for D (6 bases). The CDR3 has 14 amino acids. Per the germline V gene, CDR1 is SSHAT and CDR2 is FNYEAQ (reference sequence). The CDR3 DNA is TGTGCTAGCAGCTTAGCTCCAGGGGTAAGAGAGCAGTTCTTC. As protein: CASSLAPGVREQFF.

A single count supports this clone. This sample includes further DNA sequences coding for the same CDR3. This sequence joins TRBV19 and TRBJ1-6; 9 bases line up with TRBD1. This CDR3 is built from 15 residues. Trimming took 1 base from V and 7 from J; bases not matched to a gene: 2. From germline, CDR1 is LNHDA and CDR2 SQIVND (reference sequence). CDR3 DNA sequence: TGTGCCAGTAGTATAGGGACAGGGGACAATTCACCCCTCCACTTT. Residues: CASSIGTGDNSPLHF.

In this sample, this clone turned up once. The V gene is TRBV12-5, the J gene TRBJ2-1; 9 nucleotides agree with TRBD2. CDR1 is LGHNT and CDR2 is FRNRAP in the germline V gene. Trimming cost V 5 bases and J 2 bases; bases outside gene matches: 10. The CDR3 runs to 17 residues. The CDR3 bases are TGTGCTAGTGGTATTAGCGGGAGCTACCTCACCTACAATGAGCAGTTCTTC. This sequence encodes CASGISGSYLTYNEQFF.

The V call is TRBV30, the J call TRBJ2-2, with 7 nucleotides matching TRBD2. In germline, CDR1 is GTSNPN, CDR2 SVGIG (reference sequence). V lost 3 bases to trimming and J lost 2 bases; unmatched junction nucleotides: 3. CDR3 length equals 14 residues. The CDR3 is CAWRPSGNTGELFF. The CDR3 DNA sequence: TGTGCCTGGAGGCCTAGCGGCAACACCGGGGAGCTGTTTTTT.

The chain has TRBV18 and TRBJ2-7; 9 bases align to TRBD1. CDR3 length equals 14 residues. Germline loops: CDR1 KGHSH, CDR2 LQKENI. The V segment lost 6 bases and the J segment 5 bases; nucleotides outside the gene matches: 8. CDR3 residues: CASSDRGQGNEQYF. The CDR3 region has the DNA TGTGCCAGCTCCGACCGGGGACAGGGCAACGAGCAGTACTTC.

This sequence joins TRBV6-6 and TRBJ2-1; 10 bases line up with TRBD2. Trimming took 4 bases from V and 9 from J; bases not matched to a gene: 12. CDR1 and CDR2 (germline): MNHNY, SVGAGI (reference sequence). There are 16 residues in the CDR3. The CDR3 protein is CASSSLAGVIGGEQFF. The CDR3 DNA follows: TGTGCCAGCAGTTCCCTAGCGGGAGTGATAGGAGGTGAGCAGTTCTTC.

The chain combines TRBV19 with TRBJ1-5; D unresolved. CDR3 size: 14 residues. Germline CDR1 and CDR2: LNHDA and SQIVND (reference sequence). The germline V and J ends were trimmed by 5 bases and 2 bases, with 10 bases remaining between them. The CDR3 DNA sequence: TGTGCCAGTAGTCAGGTGACGGGCAATCAGCCCCAGCATTTT. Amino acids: CASSQVTGNQPQHF.

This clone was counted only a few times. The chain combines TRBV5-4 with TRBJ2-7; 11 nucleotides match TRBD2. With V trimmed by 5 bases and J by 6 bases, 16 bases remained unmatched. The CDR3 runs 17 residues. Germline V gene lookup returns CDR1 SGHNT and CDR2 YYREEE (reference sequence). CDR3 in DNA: TGTGCCAGCAGTCCCGGCGGGACACTAGCGGGAGTGCGCGAGCAGTACTTC. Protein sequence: CASSPGGTLAGVREQYF.

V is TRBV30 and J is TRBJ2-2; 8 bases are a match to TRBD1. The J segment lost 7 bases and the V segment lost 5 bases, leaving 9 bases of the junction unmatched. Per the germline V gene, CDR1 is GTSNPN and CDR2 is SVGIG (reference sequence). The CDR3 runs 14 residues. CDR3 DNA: TGTGCCTGGGGGGGCAGGGGGCATAGCGGGGAGCTGTTTTTT. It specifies CAWGGRGHSGELFF.

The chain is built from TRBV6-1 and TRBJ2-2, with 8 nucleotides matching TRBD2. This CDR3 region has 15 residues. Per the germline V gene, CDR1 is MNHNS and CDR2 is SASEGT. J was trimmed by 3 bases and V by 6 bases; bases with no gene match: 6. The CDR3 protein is CASRIFGGDTGELFF. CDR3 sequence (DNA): TGTGCCAGCAGGATATTCGGGGGGGACACCGGGGAGCTGTTTTTT.

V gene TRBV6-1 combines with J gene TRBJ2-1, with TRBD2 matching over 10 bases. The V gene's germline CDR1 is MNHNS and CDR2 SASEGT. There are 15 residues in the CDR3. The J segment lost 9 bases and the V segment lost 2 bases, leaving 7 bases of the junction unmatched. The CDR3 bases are TGTGCCAGCAGTGAATCGGGACTAGCGCTACGTGAGCAGTTCTTC. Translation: CASSESGLALREQFF.

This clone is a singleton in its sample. CDR3 amino acids: CASSSRLARDTQYF. CDR3 coding DNA: TGTGCCAGCAGCTCTCGACTAGCTCGAGATACGCAGTATTTT. This chain uses TRBV7-8 with TRBJ2-3; 7 bases fit TRBD2. Germline CDR1 reads SGHVS; CDR2 reads FQNEAQ. The CDR3 totals 14 residues. Unmatched junction bases numbered 6, after V lost 4 bases and J lost 5 bases.

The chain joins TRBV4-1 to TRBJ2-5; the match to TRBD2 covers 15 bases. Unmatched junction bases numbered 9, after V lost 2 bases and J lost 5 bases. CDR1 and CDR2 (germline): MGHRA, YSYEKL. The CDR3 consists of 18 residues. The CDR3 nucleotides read TGCGCCAGCAGCCAACCGGGACTAGCGGGGGGAAGAGGGGAGACCCAGTACTTC. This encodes CASSQPGLAGGRGETQYF.

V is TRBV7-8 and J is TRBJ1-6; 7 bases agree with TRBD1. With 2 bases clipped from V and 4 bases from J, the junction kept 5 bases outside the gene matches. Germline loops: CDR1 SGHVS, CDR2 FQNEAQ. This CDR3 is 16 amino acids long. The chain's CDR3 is CASSLLRDRYNSPLHF. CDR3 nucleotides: TGTGCCAGCAGCTTACTCCGGGACAGATATAATTCACCCCTCCACTTT.

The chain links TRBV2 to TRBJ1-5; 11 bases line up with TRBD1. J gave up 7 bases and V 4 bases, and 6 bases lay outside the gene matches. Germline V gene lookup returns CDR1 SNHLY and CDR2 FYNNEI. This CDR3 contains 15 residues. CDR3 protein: CASSVGTGGGQPQHF. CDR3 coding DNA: TGTGCCAGCAGTGTTGGGACAGGGGGAGGACAGCCCCAGCATTTT.